Sequencing of this TCR beta chain was carried out in a study of blood T cell repertoires in COVID-19. Looking at the study overall: Acute and convalescent COVID-19 specimens originated in the United States, Italy and Spain. PBMCs, B-cell-depleted T cells, or T cells were the source of the cDNA or gDNA that made up the material.

With 2 bases removed from V and 6 bases from J, the gap between germline ends came to 16 bases. This CDR3 contains 16 residues. Germline-derived CDR1 and CDR2 are MNHEY and SMNVEV (reference sequence). Assay used: immunoSEQ multiplex PCR; TCRdb lists only in-frame clones, some missing. The sample records approximately 330,000 clones, 88% being singletons. Sequencing was performed on peripheral blood. The receptor's source is a woman in her forties or fifties with active or convalescent COVID-19. J is TRBJ2-2 and V is TRBV27; D is possibly TRBD1 (5 bases). CDR3 nucleotide sequence: TGTGCCAGCAGTTTAGGCCAGGGTAGAGGATCCGGGGAGCTGTTTTTT. It specifies CASSLGQGRGSGELFF.